A selection of T cell receptor beta chains follows, all from one sample in a study of T cell responses to AZD1222 COVID-19 vaccine. The table came from immunoSEQ multiplex PCR; TCRdb's copy has only in-frame clones and leaves some out. The sample yields some 130,000 clones, 80% to 90% seen once. The material was peripheral blood, obtained on day 0 of AZD1222 vaccination. These receptors were obtained from an adult in good health. CDR3s include the opening cysteine and the closing phenylalanine or tryptophan. The D gene is left open where the match is weak. Some rows mark clone size as missing; the rest say once, few, many or name a class of expanded clone.

size | J | V | D | DNA | CDR3
NA | TRBJ2-2 | TRBV9 | NA | TGTGCCAGCAGCCAGACTAGACTCGCCCCCGGGGAGCTGTTTTTT | CASSQTRLAPGELFF
NA | TRBJ1-1 | TRBV18 | TRBD1 | TGTGCCAGCTCTCAAACGAACAGGGGGAACACTGAAGCTTTCTTT | CASSQTNRGNTEAFF
NA | TRBJ1-1 | TRBV6-2/TRBV6-3 | NA | TGTGCCAGCAGTTACCAGGGGTTCACTGAAGCTTTCTTT | CASSYQGFTEAFF
NA | TRBJ1-4 | TRBV6-5 | NA | TGTGCCAGCGGGTCCGGGGTTTACGAAAAACTGTTTTTT | CASGSGVYEKLFF
few | TRBJ1-1 | TRBV3-1/TRBV3-2 | TRBD1 | TGTGCCAGCAGCCAAGGGACAGGGCCGGGGACTGAAGCTTTCTTT | CASSQGTGPGTEAFF
NA | TRBJ2-1 | TRBV6-4 | TRBD2 | TGTGCCAGCAGTGAGACTAGCGGGGGGGCCGGAGAGCAGTTCTTC | CASSETSGGAGEQFF
NA | TRBJ1-1 | TRBV18 | NA | TGTGCCAGCTCACGCAGGGACACTGAAGCTTTCTTT | CASSRRDTEAFF
NA | TRBJ1-2 | TRBV19 | NA | TGTGCCAGTAGTCCCGGAGCCGGGGTCCCCTATGGCTACACCTTC | CASSPGAGVPYGYTF
many | TRBJ2-7 | TRBV7-9 | NA | TGTGCCAGCAGCTCGGGACGATACTACGAGCAGTACTTC | CASSSGRYYEQYF
NA | TRBJ2-5 | TRBV24-1 | NA | TGTGCCACCAGTGCGTCGGGGGCGGTGGTGGAGACCCAGTACTTC | CATSASGAVVETQYF
once | TRBJ1-2 | TRBV19 | TRBD1 | TGTGCCAGTAGCCCTACTTTCGGGCCCAGGGGGGACTATGGCTACACCTTC | CASSPTFGPRGDYGYTF
NA | TRBJ2-1 | TRBV9 | NA | TGTGCCAGCAGCGCCAATCGGGACAATGAGCAGTTCTTC | CASSANRDNEQFF
NA | TRBJ2-3 | TRBV5-5 | TRBD1 | TGTGCCAGCAGCTTCATCAGCAGGGGGCGCACAGATACGCAGTATTTT | CASSFISRGRTDTQYF
NA | TRBJ1-2 | TRBV28 | NA | TGTGCCAGCAGTTTACCCGCCCCTAACTATGGCTACACCTTC | CASSLPAPNYGYTF
NA | TRBJ1-3 | TRBV7-2 | TRBD1 | TGTGCCAGCAGCCTACAGGGGGCGTTGGGAAACACCATATATTTT | CASSLQGALGNTIYF
NA | TRBJ2-6 | TRBV5-4 | TRBD2 | TGTGCCAGCAGCTTGACCGGGGGGGGTTATGGGGCCAACGTCCTGACTTTC | CASSLTGGGYGANVLTF
once | TRBJ2-7 | TRBV30 | TRBD2 | TGTGCCTGGAGGATGAAGCTAGCGGGTATGAACGAGCAGTACTTC | CAWRMKLAGMNEQYF
few | TRBJ1-2 | TRBV5-1 | NA | TGCGCCAGCAGCTTGGAAGGGCAGAGCTATGGCTACACCTTC | CASSLEGQSYGYTF
NA | TRBJ1-5 | TRBV7-2 | NA | TGTGCCAGCAGCTTAGACGGAGACAATCAGCCCCAGCATTTT | CASSLDGDNQPQHF
NA | TRBJ1-5 | TRBV5-1 | NA | TGCGCCAGCAGCTTGGGGACACGGGCCATGGATCAGCCCCAGCATTTT | CASSLGTRAMDQPQHF
NA | TRBJ1-4 | TRBV7-3 | TRBD1 | TGTGCCAGCAGCCCAGACAGGGGGAAAAAACTGTTTTTT | CASSPDRGKKLFF
NA | TRBJ2-7 | TRBV5-4 | NA | TGTGCCAGCAGCTTGGGAGCGGGCTCTCGCGAGCAGTACTTC | CASSLGAGSREQYF
NA | TRBJ1-6 | TRBV7-9 | NA | TGTGCCAGCAGCTTAGCCAGGGTATCACCCCTCCACTTT | CASSLARVSPLHF
NA | TRBJ2-1 | TRBV19 | TRBD2 | TGTGCCAGTAGCTATTCGCTAGCGGGAGCTTACAATGAGCAGTTCTTC | CASSYSLAGAYNEQFF
once | TRBJ1-5 | TRBV4-1 | NA | TGCGCCAGCAGCCAGGGTCGACAGGCAGGAAGCAATCAGCCCCAGCATTTT | CASSQGRQAGSNQPQHF
NA | TRBJ1-2 | TRBV5-4 | TRBD1 | TGTGCCAGCAGCGGCACAGGGGGCAATTTCGGCTACACCTTC | CASSGTGGNFGYTF
NA | TRBJ1-2 | TRBV10-1 | NA | TGCGCCAGCAGTCGGGTGAGGGGGGATGGCTACACCTTC | CASSRVRGDGYTF
NA | TRBJ1-1 | TRBV21-1 | NA | TGTGCCAGCAGCAAAGATGTGGGGGGACAGTGTTTCTTT | CASSKDVGGQCFF
NA | TRBJ1-4 | TRBV7-2 | NA | TGTGCCAGCAGCTCCGGGACCCCAAAGGGAAATGAAAAACTGTTTTTT | CASSSGTPKGNEKLFF
NA | TRBJ1-4 | TRBV27 | NA | TGTGCCAGCAGTTTTAAAGGGTTTAATGAAAAACTGTTTTTT | CASSFKGFNEKLFF
NA | TRBJ1-3 | TRBV5-8 | NA | TGTGCCAGCAGTCCCGGCAGGGGCTACTCTGGAAACACCATATATTTT | CASSPGRGYSGNTIYF
NA | TRBJ2-3 | TRBV5-1 | NA | TGCGCCAGCAGCTTTAAAGGGGCAGGGACAGATACGCAGTATTTT | CASSFKGAGTDTQYF
NA | TRBJ1-2 | TRBV9 | NA | TGTGCCAGCAGCGTAGACGGGACCTATGGCTACACCTTC | CASSVDGTYGYTF
few | TRBJ1-3 | TRBV5-1 | NA | TGCGCCAGCAGCTCAGAACCGAGGATATACTCTGGAAACACCATATATTTT | CASSSEPRIYSGNTIYF
NA | TRBJ2-1 | TRBV12-3/TRBV12-4 | NA | TGTGCCAGCAGTTTCGGAGGCGACAATGAGCAGTTCTTC | CASSFGGDNEQFF
NA | TRBJ1-3 | TRBV2 | NA | TGTGCCAGCGAGACCTCTGGAAACACCATATATTTT | CASETSGNTIYF
NA | TRBJ2-3 | TRBV5-1 | TRBD2 | TGCGCCAGCAGCTTGGGAGCTAGCGGGAGCAGCACAGATACGCAGTATTTT | CASSLGASGSSTDTQYF
NA | TRBJ1-5 | TRBV2 | NA | TGTGCCAGCAGCTCTCAGGGTATTAGCAATCAGCCCCAGCATTTT | CASSSQGISNQPQHF
NA | TRBJ2-1 | TRBV24-1 | NA | TGTGCCACCAGTGATGGGGGCTTTTACAATGAGCAGTTCTTC | CATSDGGFYNEQFF
NA | TRBJ2-5 | TRBV5-4 | TRBD2 | TGTGCCAGCAGCCTAGCGGGGAGGGAAGAGACCCAGTACTTC | CASSLAGREETQYF
few | TRBJ2-7 | TRBV14 | NA | TGTGCCAGCAGCCAAGGGACAGCAAAAGTGTACGAGCAGTACTTC | CASSQGTAKVYEQYF
NA | TRBJ2-1 | TRBV6-5 | NA | TGTGCCAGCAGTTTGGATTCCTACAATGAGCAGTTCTTC | CASSLDSYNEQFF
NA | TRBJ2-7 | TRBV7-2 | TRBD1 | TGTGCCAGCAGCCCCGGGACAGTTACCTACGAGCAGTACTTC | CASSPGTVTYEQYF
NA | TRBJ2-2 | TRBV6-1 | NA | TGTGCCAGCAGTGAGATGATAAACACCGGGGAGCTGTTTTTT | CASSEMINTGELFF
few | TRBJ2-1 | TRBV11-3 | NA | TGTGCCAGCAGCTTCTTTCGTCGGTACACGTACAATGAGCAGTTCTTC | CASSFFRRYTYNEQFF
NA | TRBJ1-3 | TRBV19 | TRBD1 | TGTGCCAGTAGCCAACCCTCGACAGGGACGGGAAACACCATATATTTT | CASSQPSTGTGNTIYF
NA | TRBJ2-3 | TRBV19 | NA | TGTGCCAGTAGGGATTCGAGCCGGAGCCCCAGGATCCAGTATTTT | CASRDSSRSPRIQYF
NA | TRBJ1-1 | TRBV6-2/TRBV6-3 | TRBD1 | TGTGCCAGCAGTTACTCCAGGACAGGGAGGGGTAACACTGAAGCTTTCTTT | CASSYSRTGRGNTEAFF
NA | TRBJ1-3 | TRBV12-3/TRBV12-4 | NA | TGTGCCAGCAGTTTACTGTGGGACACCATATATTTT | CASSLLWDTIYF
once | TRBJ2-5 | TRBV7-2 | TRBD2 | TGTGCCAGCAGCCTAGCGGGGAGGAGAGAGACCCAGTACTTC | CASSLAGRRETQYF